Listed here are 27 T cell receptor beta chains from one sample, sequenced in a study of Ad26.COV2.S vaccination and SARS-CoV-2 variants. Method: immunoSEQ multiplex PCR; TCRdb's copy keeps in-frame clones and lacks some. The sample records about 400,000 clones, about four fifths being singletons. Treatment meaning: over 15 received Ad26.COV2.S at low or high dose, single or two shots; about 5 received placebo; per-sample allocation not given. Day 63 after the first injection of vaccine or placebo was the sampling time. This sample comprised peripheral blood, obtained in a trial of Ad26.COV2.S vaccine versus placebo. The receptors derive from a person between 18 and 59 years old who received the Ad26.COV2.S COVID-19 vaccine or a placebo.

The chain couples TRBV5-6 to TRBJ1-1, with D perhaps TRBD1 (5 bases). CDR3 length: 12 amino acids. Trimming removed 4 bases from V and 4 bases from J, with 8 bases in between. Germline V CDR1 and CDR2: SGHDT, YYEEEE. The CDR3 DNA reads TGTGCCAGCAGCCGGGGCGGCACTGAAGCTTTCTTT. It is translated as CASSRGGTEAFF.

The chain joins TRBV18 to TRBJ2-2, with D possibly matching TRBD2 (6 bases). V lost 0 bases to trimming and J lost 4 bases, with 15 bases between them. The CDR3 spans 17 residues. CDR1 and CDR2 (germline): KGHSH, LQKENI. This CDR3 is CASSPPFGSGLTGELFF. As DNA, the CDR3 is TGTGCCAGCTCACCACCTTTTGGTAGCGGCCTCACCGGGGAGCTGTTTTTT.

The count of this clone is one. The CDR3 nucleotides are TGCGCCAGCAGCCGACTACAGGGGTTTTCCTACGAGCAGTACTTC. This codes for CASSRLQGFSYEQYF. The chain uses TRBV4-1 and TRBJ2-7; TRBD1 matches at 7 bases. J gave up 1 base and V 4 bases, and 7 bases lay outside the gene matches. CDR3 length: 15 residues. The germline V gene has CDR1 MGHRA and CDR2 YSYEKL.

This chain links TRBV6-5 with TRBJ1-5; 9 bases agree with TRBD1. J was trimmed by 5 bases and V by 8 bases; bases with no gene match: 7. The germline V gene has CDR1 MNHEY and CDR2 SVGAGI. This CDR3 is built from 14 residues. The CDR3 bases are TGTGCCAGCCGTAAGACAGGGGGGCATCAGCCCCAGCATTTT. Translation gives CASRKTGGHQPQHF.

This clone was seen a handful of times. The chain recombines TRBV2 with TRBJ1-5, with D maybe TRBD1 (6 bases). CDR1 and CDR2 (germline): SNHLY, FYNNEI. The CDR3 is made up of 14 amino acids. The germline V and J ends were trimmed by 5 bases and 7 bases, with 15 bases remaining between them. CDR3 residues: CASSYNRAEQPQHF. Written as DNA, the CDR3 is TGTGCCAGCAGTTACAACAGGGCAGAGCAGCCCCAGCATTTT. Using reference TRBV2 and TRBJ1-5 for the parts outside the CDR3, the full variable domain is EPEVTQTPSHQVTQMGQEVILRCVPISNHLYFYWYRQILGQKVEFLVSFYNNEISEKSEIFDDQFSVERPDGSNFTLKIRSTKLEDSAMYFCASSYNRAEQPQHFGDGTRLSIL.

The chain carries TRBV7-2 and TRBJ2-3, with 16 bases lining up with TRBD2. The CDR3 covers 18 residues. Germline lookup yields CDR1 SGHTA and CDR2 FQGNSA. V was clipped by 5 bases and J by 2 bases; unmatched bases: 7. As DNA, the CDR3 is TGTGCCAGCAGCCCGGGACTAGCGGGGGGGCGTGTCACAGATACGCAGTATTTT. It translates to CASSPGLAGGRVTDTQYF.

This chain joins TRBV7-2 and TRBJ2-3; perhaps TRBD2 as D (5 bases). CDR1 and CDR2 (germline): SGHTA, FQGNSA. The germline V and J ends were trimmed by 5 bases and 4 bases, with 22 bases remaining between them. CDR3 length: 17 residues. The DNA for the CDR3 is TGTGCCAGCAGCCTTACCGGCACAGTTATGGGAGCAGATACGCAGTATTTT. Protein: CASSLTGTVMGADTQYF.

The CDR3 spells CASSYGLQGTYEQYF. DNA for the CDR3: TGTGCCAGCAGTTACGGGTTACAGGGGACCTACGAGCAGTACTTC. V and J are TRBV6-5 and TRBJ2-7, with TRBD1 matching 7 bases. CDR3 length equals 15 residues. Per the germline V gene, CDR1 is MNHEY and CDR2 is SVGAGI. V lost 2 bases and J lost 2; bases outside the gene matches: 6.

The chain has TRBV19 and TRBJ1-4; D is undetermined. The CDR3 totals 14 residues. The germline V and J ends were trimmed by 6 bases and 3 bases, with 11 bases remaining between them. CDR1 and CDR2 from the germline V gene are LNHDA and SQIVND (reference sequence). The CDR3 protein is CASSDTASNEKLFF. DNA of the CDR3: TGTGCCAGTAGCGACACAGCCTCTAATGAAAAACTGTTTTTT.

The CDR3 loop reads CASSRGLAGGYNEQFF. The CDR3 DNA reads TGTGCCAGCAGCCGAGGACTAGCGGGGGGGTACAATGAGCAGTTCTTC. The gene calls are TRBV6-6 and TRBJ2-1, with 15 bases matching TRBD2. Trimming cost V 6 bases and J 4 bases; bases outside gene matches: 4. This CDR3 spans 16 amino acids. From germline, CDR1 is MNHNY and CDR2 SVGAGI (reference sequence).

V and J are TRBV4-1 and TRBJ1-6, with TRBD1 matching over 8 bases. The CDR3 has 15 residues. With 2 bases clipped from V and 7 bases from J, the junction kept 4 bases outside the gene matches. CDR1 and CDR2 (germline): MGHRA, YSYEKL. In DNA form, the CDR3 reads TGCGCCAGCAGCCAACCTCGGACAGGGAATTCACCCCTCCACTTT. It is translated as CASSQPRTGNSPLHF.

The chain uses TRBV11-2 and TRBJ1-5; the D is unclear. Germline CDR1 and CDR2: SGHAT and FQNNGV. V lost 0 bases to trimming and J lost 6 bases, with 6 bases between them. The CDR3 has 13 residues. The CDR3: CASSLDVGQPQHF. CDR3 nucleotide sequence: TGTGCCAGCAGCTTAGATGTAGGTCAGCCCCAGCATTTT.

In DNA, the CDR3 is TGTGCCAGCAGGAGAGGCGGATGGGCCGCTGAAGCTTTCTTT. Translation gives CASRRGGWAAEAFF. The chain carries TRBV25-1 and TRBJ1-1; no reliable D call. Trimming shortened V by 6 bases and J by 6 bases, and 17 bases separated the two germline ends. The CDR3 has 14 amino acids. Germline V gene data show CDR1 as MGHDK and CDR2 as SYGVNS.

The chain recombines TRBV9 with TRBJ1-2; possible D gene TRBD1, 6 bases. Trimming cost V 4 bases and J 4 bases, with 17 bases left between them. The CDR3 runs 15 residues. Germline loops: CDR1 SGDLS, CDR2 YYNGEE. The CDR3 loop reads CASSPWTEGPYGYTF. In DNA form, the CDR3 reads TGTGCCAGCAGCCCGTGGACAGAGGGCCCCTATGGCTACACCTTC.

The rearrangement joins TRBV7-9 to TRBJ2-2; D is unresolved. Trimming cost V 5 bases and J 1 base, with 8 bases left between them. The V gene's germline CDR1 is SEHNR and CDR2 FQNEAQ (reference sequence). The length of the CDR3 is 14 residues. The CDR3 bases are TGTGCCAGCAGCATGACTGAGAACACCGGGGAGCTGTTTTTT. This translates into CASSMTENTGELFF.

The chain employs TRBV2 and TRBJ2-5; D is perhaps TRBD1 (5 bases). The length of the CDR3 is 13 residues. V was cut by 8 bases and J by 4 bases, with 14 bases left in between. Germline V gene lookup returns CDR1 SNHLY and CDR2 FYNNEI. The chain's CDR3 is CASSLPRGETQYF. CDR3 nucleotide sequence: TGTGCCAGCTCACTTCCAAGGGGAGAGACCCAGTACTTC.

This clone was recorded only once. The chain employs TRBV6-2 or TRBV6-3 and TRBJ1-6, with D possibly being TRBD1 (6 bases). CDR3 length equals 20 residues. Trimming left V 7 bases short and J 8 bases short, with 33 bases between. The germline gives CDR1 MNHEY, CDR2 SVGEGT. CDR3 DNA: TGTGCCAGCACCCCAAGCGGACGTATCGCAGGGGCCCTTGGGGATTCACCCCTCCACTTT. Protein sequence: CASTPSGRIAGALGDSPLHF.

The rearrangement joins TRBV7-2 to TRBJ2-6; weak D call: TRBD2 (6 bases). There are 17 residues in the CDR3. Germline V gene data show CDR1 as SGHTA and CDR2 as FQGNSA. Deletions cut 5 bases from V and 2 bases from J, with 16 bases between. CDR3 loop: CASSLGGRGPGANVLTF. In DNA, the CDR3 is TGTGCCAGCAGCCTAGGAGGGCGGGGCCCTGGGGCCAACGTCCTGACTTTC.

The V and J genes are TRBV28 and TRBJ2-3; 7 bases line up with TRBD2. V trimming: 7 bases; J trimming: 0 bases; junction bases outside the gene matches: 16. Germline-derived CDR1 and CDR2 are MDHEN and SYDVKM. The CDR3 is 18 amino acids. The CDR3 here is CASNVAGTTKTSTDTQYF. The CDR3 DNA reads TGTGCCAGCAACGTTGCCGGGACTACGAAAACTAGCACAGATACGCAGTATTTT.

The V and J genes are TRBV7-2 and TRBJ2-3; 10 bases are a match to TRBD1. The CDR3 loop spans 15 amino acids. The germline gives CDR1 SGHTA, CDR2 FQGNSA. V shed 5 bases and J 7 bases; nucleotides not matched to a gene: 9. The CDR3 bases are TGTGCCAGCAGCCCCGGACAGGGGGAAACACATACGCAGTATTTT. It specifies CASSPGQGETHTQYF. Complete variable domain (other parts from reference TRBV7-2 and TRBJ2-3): GAGVSQSPSNKVTEKGKDVELRCDPISGHTALYWYRQSLGQGLEFLIYFQGNSAPDKSGLPSDRFSAERTGGSVSTLTIQRTQQEDSAVYLCASSPGQGETHTQYFGPGTRLTVL.

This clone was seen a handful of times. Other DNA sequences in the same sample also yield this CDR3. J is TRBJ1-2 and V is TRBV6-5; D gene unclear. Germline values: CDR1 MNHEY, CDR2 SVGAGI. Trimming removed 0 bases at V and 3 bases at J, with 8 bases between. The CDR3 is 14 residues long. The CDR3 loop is CASSYSGGDYGYTF. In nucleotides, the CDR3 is TGTGCCAGCAGTTACTCAGGCGGCGACTATGGCTACACCTTC.

The CDR3: CAITYDPGTDTQYF. DNA for the CDR3: TGTGCCATCACCTACGACCCGGGCACAGATACGCAGTATTTT. The rearrangement joins TRBV10-3 to TRBJ2-3, with D uncertain. The germline V and J ends were trimmed by 7 bases and 1 base, with 12 bases remaining between them. Germline-derived CDR1 and CDR2 are ENHRY and SYGVKD. CDR3 length: 14 amino acids.

In nucleotides, the CDR3 is TGTGCCTGGAGTGGGGCTACCTCCTCGGCCCAGTACTTC. This codes for CAWSGATSSAQYF. The chain combines TRBV30 with TRBJ2-5; no firm D call. The V gene lost 1 base and the J gene lost 9 bases, with 15 bases spanning the gap. The V gene's germline CDR1 is GTSNPN and CDR2 SVGIG (reference sequence). The CDR3 runs to 13 residues.

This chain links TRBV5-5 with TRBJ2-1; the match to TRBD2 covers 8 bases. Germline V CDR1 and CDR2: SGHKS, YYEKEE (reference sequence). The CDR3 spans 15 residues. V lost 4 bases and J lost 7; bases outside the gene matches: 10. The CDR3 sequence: CASSPVQRGRNEQFF. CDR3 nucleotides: TGTGCCAGCAGCCCCGTCCAGCGGGGGAGAAATGAGCAGTTCTTC.

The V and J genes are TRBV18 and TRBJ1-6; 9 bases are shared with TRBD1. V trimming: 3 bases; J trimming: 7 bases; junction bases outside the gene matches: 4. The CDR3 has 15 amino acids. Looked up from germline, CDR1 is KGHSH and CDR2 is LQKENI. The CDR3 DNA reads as TGTGCCAGCTCACCGCCGGGACAGGGAAATTCACCCCTCCACTTT. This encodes CASSPPGQGNSPLHF.

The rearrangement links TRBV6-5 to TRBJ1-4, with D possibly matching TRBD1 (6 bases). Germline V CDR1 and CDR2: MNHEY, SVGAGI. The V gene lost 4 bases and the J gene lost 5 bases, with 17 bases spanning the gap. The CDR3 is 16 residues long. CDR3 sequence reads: CASSSLWGAINEKLFF. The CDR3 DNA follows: TGTGCCAGCAGTTCCCTTTGGGGGGCCATAAATGAAAAACTGTTTTTT.

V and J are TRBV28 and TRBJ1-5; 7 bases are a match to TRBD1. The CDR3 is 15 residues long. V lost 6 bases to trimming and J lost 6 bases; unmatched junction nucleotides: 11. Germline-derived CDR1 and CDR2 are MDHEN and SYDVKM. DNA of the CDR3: TGTGCCAGCAGACCACCCGACAGGGAAACTCAGCCCCAGCATTTT. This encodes CASRPPDRETQPQHF.